This T cell receptor (beta chain) is drawn from a study of T cell responses to AZD1222 COVID-19 vaccine (dated by TCRdb to 2020 to 2023). With regard to the full study: TCR sequencing covered roughly 230 trial participants: roughly 200 given two doses of AZD1222 and 26 given two doses of MenACWY control vaccine. Trial participants were enrolled by age into subgroups of 18-55, 56-69 and 70-plus years, and around 150, 28 and 57 TCR-sequenced participants, respectively, were included in these subgroups.

The CDR3 regions of human TCRbeta chains were analyzed by immunosequencing. The paper's data handling went like this. Repertoire TCRs were checked for matches against a reference library of SARS-CoV-2-specific TCRs that had been generated using the MIRA antigen-specificity platform. Breadth meant the fraction of unique TCRs that were SARS-CoV-2-associated, whereas depth meant the fraction of total T cells that were SARS-CoV-2-associated. Each spike-specific TCR was assigned to its reactive spike region and to a CD4 or CD8 class using the MIRA data. Log10-transformed breadth and depth values were compared by one-way ANOVA with Sidak's multiple comparisons tests. TCRdb's version of the immuneACCESS table is confined to in-frame rearrangements and falls short of the full clone set. An unresolved V gene accounts for under half of the shortfall where checked; the remainder is of unknown origin. V and J calls plus clone size are reproduced from that table; the DNA served to infer D and trimming. Across this sample there are around 80,000 clones, with about four fifths seen only once. Of the sample, approximately 1.3% is held by the ten largest clones.

The paper's findings and limits, for the study overall: Because no samples from the day 14 peak response were available, repertoires could be characterized only after the peak T cell response. The whole spike protein was spanned by vaccine-associated CD4 TCRs, and dominant responses were seen in regions 160-218 and 743-854. The 56-69-year group was small, and its depth increase did not reach significance, likely because of low power. Participants were mostly white British, with more females than males. The authors suggested clonal diversity may have been underestimated. Epitopes outside the regions mutated in the B.1.351 and B.1.1.7 variants were reportedly recognized by nearly half of the unique spike-specific TCRs. Only a handful of AZD1222 recipients were SARS-CoV-2 seropositive at baseline, limiting conclusions about previously exposed vaccinees. After two AZD1222 doses, both the breadth and the depth of spike-specific TCRs were significantly higher than at day 0 and than in MenACWY recipients.

In the case of this clone: Its specific antigen is unknown. Nothing much larger sits one base from this clone, and base qualities are not available.

In light of the paper, this sample's time point label describes: about 28 days (+/-7) after the second vaccine dose. AZD1222 recipients with second doses at about 4 weeks or about 12 weeks were pooled, because spike-specific TCR depth and breadth did not differ between schedules. The vaccinee samples were drawn from two UK trials, COV001 and COV002, one of which was a single-blind randomized controlled phase 2/3 trial testing AZD1222 (ChAdOx1 nCoV-19) in healthy adults. For TCRbeta chain sequencing, PBMC samples were collected from trial participants at day 0 and at day 28 after the second dose. Compared with germline, V lacks 5 bases and J lacks 0 bases; bases without a gene match: 4. The germline V gene specifies ENHRY as CDR1 and SYGVKD as CDR2. From the cysteine through the phenylalanine, the CDR3 covers 16 amino acids. The only DNA kept is the CDR3, 48 bases in frame from the first base.

The origin of this receptor is an adult who received the AZD1222 COVID-19 vaccine. Here the sequenced sample was peripheral blood, taken 28 days after the second AZD1222 dose. In this chain, TRBV10-3 is recombined with TRBJ2-6, with 7 central nucleotides matching TRBD1. The CDR3 protein is CAISSTGDSGANVLTF. The nucleotide sequence is TGTGCCATCAGTTCTACAGGGGACTCTGGGGCCAACGTCCTGACTTTC.